A single sample gave rise to the 32 T cell receptor beta chains below, sequenced in a study of T cells in Graves' hyperthyroidism and ophthalmopathy. Amplification targeted TCR beta CDR3 regions from RNA transcripts. With the HTBI primer set, the TCR CDR3 went through a first round of RT-PCR. TCRdb re-called the multiplex PCR reads through MiXCR, storing one row per CDR3 protein. The table has 400,000 or so distinct CDR3 sequences, 13% to 15% seen once; the top ten hold about 21%. Sequencing input: blood. These receptors were collected from a woman aged 55 to 70 with Graves' ophthalmopathy.

This clonotype appeared many times. The chain combines TRBV28 with TRBJ1-1; D call uncertain. CDR1 and CDR2 (germline): MDHEN, SYDVKM. V dropped 1 base and J dropped 2 bases, with 14 bases sitting between them. The CDR3 runs to 16 residues. The CDR3: CASSLSPSIRNTEAFF. In nucleotides, the CDR3 is TGTGCCAGCAGTTTATCCCCTTCTATCAGAAACACTGAAGCTTTCTTT.

This clonotype was counted ten times or more. V and J are TRBV7-9 and TRBJ2-3; 10 bases align to TRBD2. The CDR3 extends over 16 amino acids. The germline V gene has CDR1 SEHNR and CDR2 FQNEAQ (reference sequence). The junction had 10 bases not matched to a gene; V was cut back by 4 bases and J by 6 bases. The CDR3 nucleotides read TGTGCCAGCAGCTCACAACTAGCGGGACCAGCGGATACGCAGTATTTT. Its protein is CASSSQLAGPADTQYF.

This clonotype came up many times. The V and J genes are TRBV15 and TRBJ2-5, with D perhaps matching TRBD2 (6 bases). This CDR3 has 15 residues. Deletions cut 1 base from V and 4 bases from J, with 13 bases between. Germline lookup yields CDR1 LNHNV and CDR2 YYDKDF (reference sequence). CDR3 DNA sequence: TGTGCCACCAGCAGAGGAGTCCAGGGAGGAGAGACCCAGTACTTC. Translating gives CATSRGVQGGETQYF.

This clonotype was seen many times. This chain connects TRBV5-1 to TRBJ2-1; 10 bases line up with TRBD1. The trim removed 2 bases at V and 6 bases at J, leaving 5 bases unmatched. The CDR3 spans 15 residues. CDR1 is SGHRS, CDR2 YFSETQ, per germline. The DNA of the CDR3 is TGCGCCAGCAGCTTCACGACAGGGGGCAGCAATGAGCAGTTCTTC. Translation: CASSFTTGGSNEQFF.

Worth noting for this clonotype: This could be a read error, since a much larger clone is one nucleotide away. The rearrangement uses TRBV12-5 and TRBJ2-1; D could derive from TRBD1 or TRBD2 (5 bases each). The germline gives CDR1 LGHNT, CDR2 FRNRAP. CDR3 length equals 14 residues. CDR3 residues: CASGPGSSYNGQFF. The CDR3 DNA reads as TGTGCTAGTGGTCCAGGGAGCTCCTACAATGGGCAGTTCTTC.

The chain joins TRBV6-2 or TRBV6-3 to TRBJ1-5; 7 bases fit TRBD1. CDR1 is MNHEY and CDR2 is SVGEGT in the germline V gene. The V gene end was trimmed by 4 bases and the J gene end by 7 bases; junction bases not matched to a gene: 4. The CDR3 is made up of 13 amino acids. This CDR3 is CASSWDRGQPQHF. Written as DNA, the CDR3 is TGTGCCAGCAGTTGGGACAGAGGACAGCCCCAGCATTTT.

This clonotype was detected many times. J is TRBJ1-5 and V is TRBV2; D possibly corresponds to TRBD1 (5 bases). CDR1 is SNHLY, CDR2 FYNNEI, per germline. This CDR3 spans 14 amino acids. The V end was cut by 3 bases, the J end by 2 bases, with 8 bases between. The CDR3 spells CASSEQTGNQPQHF. The CDR3 nucleotides are TGTGCCAGCAGTGAGCAGACAGGCAATCAGCCCCAGCATTTT.

This clonotype appeared many times. The chain employs TRBV29-1 and TRBJ2-7; TRBD2 is a possible D gene (6 bases). There are 12 residues in the CDR3. With 6 bases removed from V and 0 bases from J, the gap between germline ends came to 9 bases. CDR1 and CDR2 (germline): SQVTM, ANQGSEA. The chain's CDR3 is CSVPGSSYEQYF. Written as DNA, the CDR3 is TGCAGCGTACCCGGGAGCTCCTACGAGCAGTACTTC.

This clonotype was counted many times. The V gene is TRBV6-1, the J gene TRBJ2-1, with 7 bases fitting TRBD2. Germline CDR1 reads MNHNS; CDR2 reads SASEGT. V shed 5 bases and J 12 bases; nucleotides not matched to a gene: 16. CDR3 length: 15 amino acids. In nucleotides, the CDR3 is TGTGCCAGCAGTCCCCGGGGGGAGGGCCGAGAGGGGCAGTTCTTC. The encoded protein is CASSPRGEGREGQFF.

This chain links TRBV18 with TRBJ2-1; D uncertain. Germline V gives CDR1 KGHSH, CDR2 LQKENI. This CDR3 spans 11 amino acids. V gave up 1 base and J gave up 10 bases, with 5 bases separating them. The DNA of the CDR3 is TGTGCCAGCTCACCACAAGGGGAGCAGTTCTTC. Its protein product is CASSPQGEQFF.

This chain uses TRBV6-1 with TRBJ2-2; either TRBD1 or TRBD2 may fit D (6 bases each). CDR3 length: 16 amino acids. CDR1 and CDR2 from the germline V gene are MNHNS and SASEGT. The V end was cut by 5 bases, the J end by 5 bases, with 18 bases between. The DNA for the CDR3 is TGTGCCAGCAGTTATGTGCAGGGGAGGCGGACCGGGGAGCTGTTTTTT. As protein: CASSYVQGRRTGELFF.

This clonotype was counted ten times or more. This rearrangement joins TRBV5-1 to TRBJ2-1; TRBD2 matches at 12 bases. Germline loops: CDR1 SGHRS, CDR2 YFSETQ. This CDR3 is 15 amino acids long. The trim removed 4 bases at V and 9 bases at J, leaving 8 bases unmatched. The CDR3 protein is CASSTPSGRGAEQFF. The CDR3 DNA reads as TGCGCCAGCAGCACCCCTAGCGGGAGGGGGGCTGAGCAGTTCTTC. The full variable domain, its missing parts supplied by reference TRBV5-1 and TRBJ2-1, is KAGVTQTPRYLIKTRGQQVTLSCSPISGHRSVSWYQQTPGQGLQFLFEYFSETQRNKGNFPGRFSGRQFSNSRSEMNVSTLELGDSALYLCASSTPSGRGAEQFFGPGTRLTVL.

This clonotype appeared many times. J is TRBJ2-5 and V is TRBV11-2; D is unclear. This CDR3 has 16 amino acids. Trimming cost V 1 base and J 3 bases, with 15 bases left between them. Germline CDR1 SGHAT, CDR2 FQNNGV. In DNA form, the CDR3 reads TGTGCCAGCAGCTTAGGAGGCTCCCTTCAGGAAGAGACCCAGTACTTC. Its protein product is CASSLGGSLQEETQYF. Together with reference TRBV11-2 and TRBJ2-5, the CDR3 gives the full variable domain: EAGVAQSPRYKIIEKRQSVAFWCNPISGHATLYWYQQILGQGPKLLIQFQNNGVVDDSQLPKDRFSAERLKGVDSTLKIQPAKLEDSAVYLCASSLGGSLQEETQYFGPGTRLLVL.

Concerning this clonotype: This may come from a read error, since a much larger clone is one base off. The rearrangement uses TRBV2 and TRBJ2-7; possible D gene TRBD1, 6 bases. The germline V gene encodes CDR1 SNHLY and CDR2 FYNNEI. The CDR3 length is 14 residues. V was trimmed by 5 bases and J by 2 bases, leaving 13 bases between them. The CDR3 DNA sequence: TGTGCCAGCAGTCCGTCCAGGGGAGCCTACGAGCAGTACTTC. It translates to CASSPSRGAYEQYF.

The J gene is TRBJ1-2, the V gene TRBV24-1; D ambiguous. The CDR3 runs 14 residues. The V end was cut by 5 bases, the J end by 0 bases, with 9 bases between. The germline V gene has CDR1 KGHDR and CDR2 SFDVKD. As DNA, the CDR3 is TGTGCCACCAGTGGGGTCCGATCTAACTATGGCTACACCTTC. This translates into CATSGVRSNYGYTF.

This clonotype occurred many times. This rearrangement joins TRBV2 to TRBJ2-5; D uncertain. The CDR3 is 14 amino acids. V lost 1 base and J lost 7, with 13 bases in between. CDR1 is SNHLY and CDR2 is FYNNEI in the germline V gene. CDR3 in amino acids: CASSEGQAFATQYF. CDR3 nucleotide sequence: TGTGCCAGCAGTGAAGGCCAGGCATTTGCGACCCAGTACTTC.

This rearrangement joins TRBV24-1 to TRBJ2-3, with 9 nucleotides matching TRBD2. The CDR3 spans 20 residues. Trimming took 4 bases from V and 0 from J; bases not matched to a gene: 16. CDR1 is KGHDR and CDR2 is SFDVKD in the germline V gene. In DNA form, the CDR3 reads TGTGCCACCAGTGACCCCTCCGTTAGCGGGAGCCGAGGAAGCACAGATACGCAGTATTTT. It specifies CATSDPSVSGSRGSTDTQYF.

At least ten counts were recorded for this clonotype. This chain joins TRBV4-2 and TRBJ1-5; TRBD1 might be the D (6 bases). Trimming stripped 2 bases from V and 10 bases from J, with 15 bases between. The CDR3 contains 14 residues. Germline lookup yields CDR1 LGHNA and CDR2 YNFKEQ. The CDR3, as DNA: TGTGCCAGCAGCCAATCAGGGGAATTTCGACCCCAGCATTTT. Translated: CASSQSGEFRPQHF.

The CDR3 loop is CSARPVPGRSSYEQYF. CDR3 DNA sequence: TGCAGTGCTAGACCCGTCCCGGGCAGGAGCTCCTACGAGCAGTACTTC. The gene calls are TRBV20-1 and TRBJ2-7; no definite D call. This CDR3 comprises 16 residues. The V gene lost 2 bases and the J gene lost 0 bases, with 17 bases spanning the gap. Germline V gives CDR1 DFQATT, CDR2 SNEGSKA (reference sequence).

This clonotype appeared a few times. For the CDR3, the DNA is TGTGCCAGCAGTTTTGAAGGCCCCTCTGGGGCCAACGTCCTGACTTTC. This gives the protein CASSFEGPSGANVLTF. The chain has TRBV28 and TRBJ2-6; no clear D. The germline CDR1 and CDR2 sequences are MDHEN and SYDVKM. This CDR3 is built from 16 residues. V was trimmed by 3 bases and J by 0 bases, leaving 9 bases between them.

This clonotype showed up many times. The CDR3 loop is CASRDRGLREQYF. The DNA of the CDR3 is TGCGCCAGCAGAGACAGGGGGCTGAGGGAGCAGTACTTC. This sequence joins TRBV10-2 and TRBJ2-7, with 10 bases that match TRBD1. The trim removed 6 bases at V and 7 bases at J, leaving 6 bases unmatched. The CDR3 spans 13 residues. Germline values: CDR1 WSHSY, CDR2 SAAADI.

J is TRBJ2-1 and V is TRBV7-9; D may be TRBD1 or TRBD2 (6 bases each). The CDR3 runs 12 residues. CDR1 is SEHNR, CDR2 FQNEAQ, per germline (reference sequence). Trimming left V 8 bases short and J 14 bases short, with 19 bases between. CDR3 loop: CASLRREGEEFF. CDR3 sequence (DNA): TGTGCCAGCCTACGCCGCGAGGGGGAGGAGTTCTTC.

This clonotype was observed many times. The V call is TRBV18, the J call TRBJ2-7; D is unresolved. Deletions cut 0 bases from V and 6 bases from J, with 9 bases between. Germline CDR1 KGHSH, CDR2 LQKENI. The CDR3 extends over 13 amino acids. The CDR3 spells CASSPPVFSEQYF. The CDR3 DNA reads as TGTGCCAGCTCACCACCGGTGTTTTCCGAGCAGTACTTC.

This clonotype was recorded many times. The gene calls are TRBV28 and TRBJ2-7; 8 bases are shared with TRBD1. The CDR3 consists of 14 residues. The V segment lost 5 bases and the J segment 2 bases; nucleotides outside the gene matches: 5. Germline lookup yields CDR1 MDHEN and CDR2 SYDVKM. The CDR3 region has the DNA TGTGCCAGCAGTGGTCGGACAGGGACCTACGAGCAGTACTTC. It is translated as CASSGRTGTYEQYF. The whole variable domain, filled in from reference TRBV28 and TRBJ2-7, reads DVKVTQSSRYLVKRTGEKVFLECVQDMDHENMFWYRQDPGLGLRLIYFSYDVKMKEKGDIPEGYSVSREKKERFSLILESASTNQTSMYLCASSGRTGTYEQYFGPGTRLTVT.

This clonotype has more than one count but fewer than ten. The V gene is TRBV4-2, the J gene TRBJ1-6; D call uncertain. Between the trimmed V and J ends, which lost 1 base and 5 bases, there was a span of 6 bases. This CDR3 region has 14 residues. The germline V gene encodes CDR1 LGHNA and CDR2 YNFKEQ. This chain's CDR3 is CASSQARDNSPLHF. The CDR3 region has the DNA TGTGCCAGCAGCCAAGCACGGGATAATTCACCCCTCCACTTT.

At least ten counts were recorded for this clonotype. The chain links TRBV7-2 to TRBJ2-7, with D possibly matching TRBD1 (6 bases). Trimming removed 4 bases from V and 7 bases from J, with 20 bases in between. The CDR3 is 15 amino acids. Germline loops: CDR1 SGHTA, CDR2 FQGNSA. The CDR3 loop is CASSYYQSPRGEQYF. The CDR3, as DNA: TGTGCCAGCAGCTACTACCAGAGTCCTAGGGGGGAGCAGTACTTC.

J is TRBJ1-6 and V is TRBV30; no clear D. V lost 0 bases, J lost 1 base, and 13 bases lay in between. Germline values: CDR1 GTSNPN, CDR2 SVGIG (reference sequence). There are 17 residues in the CDR3. DNA of the CDR3: TGTGCCTGGAGTGTTCCAAAAACCCTATCCTATAATTCACCCCTCCACTTT. This codes for CAWSVPKTLSYNSPLHF.

The chain uses TRBV9 and TRBJ2-2; 10 nucleotides align to TRBD2. The germline V gene has CDR1 SGDLS and CDR2 YYNGEE. The CDR3 is 18 residues long. V lost 7 bases and J lost 6; bases outside the gene matches: 18. In DNA form, the CDR3 reads TGTGCCAGCGGACCGGGGGGCCTAGCGGGAGAGAGGGCCGGGGAGCTGTTTTTT. Protein product: CASGPGGLAGERAGELFF.

This clonotype was counted at least ten times. CDR3 nucleotides: TGTGCCAGCAGTTTAATAGCAACCGAAGCCGGGGAGCTGTTTTTT. Residues: CASSLIATEAGELFF. The chain carries TRBV28 and TRBJ2-2, with D unclear. This CDR3 contains 15 residues. Germline V lookup: CDR1 MDHEN, CDR2 SYDVKM. With 2 bases removed from V and 6 bases from J, the gap between germline ends came to 13 bases.

There are many counts of this clonotype. The chain recombines TRBV4-1 with TRBJ2-1; 8 nucleotides align to TRBD2. J lost 8 bases, V lost 5 bases, and 17 bases had no gene match. CDR3 length: 17 amino acids. The germline V gene has CDR1 MGHRA and CDR2 YSYEKL. CDR3 region: CASSSKFTAGVSDEQFF. The CDR3 coding sequence is TGCGCCAGCAGCTCGAAGTTTACAGCGGGAGTGAGCGATGAGCAGTTCTTC.

The chain links TRBV6-2 or TRBV6-3 to TRBJ2-2, with 10 bases aligning to TRBD2. J lost 7 bases, V lost 7 bases, and 3 bases had no gene match. The CDR3 covers 13 residues. The V gene's germline CDR1 is MNHEY and CDR2 SVGEGT. CDR3 in amino acids: CASKAGGGGELFF. In DNA, the CDR3 is TGTGCCAGCAAAGCGGGAGGGGGCGGGGAGCTGTTTTTT.

At least ten counts were recorded for this clonotype. This chain uses TRBV5-1 with TRBJ1-2; 7 bases are shared with TRBD1. CDR1 is SGHRS, CDR2 YFSETQ, per germline. CDR3 length: 14 amino acids. J lost 4 bases, V lost 4 bases, and 7 bases had no gene match. The CDR3 region has the DNA TGCGCCAGCAGCCCCCGACAGGGCCTCTATGGCTACACCTTC. It yields the protein CASSPRQGLYGYTF.